This TCR beta chain originates from a study of blood T cell repertoires in COVID-19. On the study more broadly: Samples taken during acute and convalescent COVID-19 were collected in the United States, Italy and Spain. PBMCs, B-cell-depleted T cells, or T cells provided the cDNA or gDNA that made up the material.

Original data processing: Estimation of nucleated cell counts was performed using reference gene primer amplification. TCRdb's table, derived via immunoSEQ multiplex PCR, lists solely in-frame clones and lacks some. The DNA was the basis for D and trimming; V, J and clone size are from that table. Of about 280,000 clones listed, 70% to 90% are singletons. Germline assignment: CDR1 MNHEY and CDR2 SMNVEV (reference sequence). J lost 5 bases, V lost 3 bases, and 12 bases had no gene match. The CDR3 has 16 residues. Source material: peripheral blood. The sequence was obtained from a woman aged 25-40 years who had recovered from COVID-19. V usage is TRBV27 and J usage is TRBJ2-5; 7 bases match TRBD1. The CDR3: CASSLTPRQGWETQYF. CDR3 in DNA: TGTGCCAGCAGTTTGACCCCCCGACAGGGTTGGGAGACCCAGTACTTC.